Below, 21 T cell receptor beta chains from the same sample are listed, as sequenced in a study of regulatory T cells in long-lasting Graves disease. Construction of the TCR beta libraries employed iRepertoire HTBI primers in conjunction with Arm-PCR of CDR3 regions. One entry per CDR3 protein results from TCRdb running MiXCR on the multiplex PCR reads. The table lists about 400,000 distinct CDR3 sequences, around a sixth of them singletons. Time point defined: newly diagnosed GD, antithyroid drugs for less than 3 months. The TCR library used RNA extracted from PBMCs. Here the sequenced sample was peripheral blood mononuclear cells (PBMCs), taken at new diagnosis, from a patient treated with antithyroid drugs. These receptors originate from a female donor with Graves disease.

This clonotype was recorded at least ten times. The V gene is TRBV20-1, the J gene TRBJ1-1, with D perhaps TRBD1 (6 bases). Trimming cost V 4 bases and J 0 bases, with 12 bases left between them. From germline, CDR1 is DFQATT and CDR2 SNEGSKA (reference sequence). The CDR3 is 14 amino acids. CDR3 in DNA: TGCAGTGCTAATGGGGGGGGCATGAACACTGAAGCTTTCTTT. Its protein product is CSANGGGMNTEAFF.

This clonotype was observed many times. This chain connects TRBV5-4 to TRBJ1-2; the match to TRBD1 covers 8 bases. V gave up 4 bases and J gave up 0 bases; unmatched junction bases: 5. CDR3 length equals 15 residues. The V gene's germline CDR1 is SGHNT and CDR2 YYREEE (reference sequence). The DNA of the CDR3 is TGTGCCAGCAGCAGCCGGGACAGGACTAACTATGGCTACACCTTC. Protein: CASSSRDRTNYGYTF. Full variable domain (missing parts from reference TRBV5-4 and TRBJ1-2): ETGVTQSPTHLIKTRGQQVTLRCSSQSGHNTVSWYQQALGQGPQFIFQYYREEENGRGNFPPRFSGLQFPNYSSELNVNALELDDSALYLCASSSRDRTNYGYTFGSGTRLTVV.

The CDR3 coding sequence is TGTGCCAGCAGCTTAGCCCTGACAGGGGGCTGGACTGAAGCTTTCTTT. Translation gives CASSLALTGGWTEAFF. This sequence joins TRBV11-2 and TRBJ1-1; the match to TRBD1 covers 10 bases. CDR1 is SGHAT, CDR2 FQNNGV, per germline. J lost 5 bases, V lost 1 base, and 7 bases had no gene match. The CDR3 length is 16 residues. The full variable domain, its missing parts supplied by reference TRBV11-2 and TRBJ1-1, is EAGVAQSPRYKIIEKRQSVAFWCNPISGHATLYWYQQILGQGPKLLIQFQNNGVVDDSQLPKDRFSAERLKGVDSTLKIQPAKLEDSAVYLCASSLALTGGWTEAFFGQGTRLTVV.

This clonotype was found many times. This sequence joins TRBV12-3 or TRBV12-4 and TRBJ1-1; D might be TRBD1 (6 bases). With 6 bases removed from V and 2 bases from J, the gap between germline ends came to 13 bases. The CDR3 extends over 14 amino acids. The CDR3 nucleotides read TGTGCCAGCAGCAAAGAGGACAGAAACACTGAAGCTTTCTTT. The encoded protein is CASSKEDRNTEAFF.

The sample holds many counts of this clonotype. The chain employs TRBV7-3 and TRBJ2-5, with D unresolved. Germline values: CDR1 SGHTA, CDR2 FQGTGA. V was clipped by 3 bases and J by 1 base, with 15 bases between them. This CDR3 comprises 16 residues. The CDR3 loop is CASSLNPTAPQETQYF. As DNA, the CDR3 is TGTGCCAGCAGCTTGAACCCAACAGCCCCCCAAGAGACCCAGTACTTC. Looking up the rest from reference TRBV7-3 and TRBJ2-5 gives the full variable domain: GAGVSQTPSNKVTEKGKYVELRCDPISGHTALYWYRQSLGQGPEFLIYFQGTGAADDSGLPNDRFFAVRPEGSVSTLKIQRTERGDSAVYLCASSLNPTAPQETQYFGPGTRLLVL.

Remarks on this clonotype: A much larger clone differs by one base, so this may be a read error. V gene TRBV7-9 combines with J gene TRBJ2-2; D not resolved. Germline lookup yields CDR1 SEHNR and CDR2 FQNEAQ (reference sequence). The CDR3 loop spans 14 amino acids. CDR3 sequence (DNA): TGTGCCAACAGCTTAACACTATCTCCCGGGGAGCTGTTTTTT. Residues: CANSLTLSPGELFF.

For this clonotype: One end of the junction does not line up with germline, which may come from a read error. The chain has TRBV19 and TRBJ1-2; tentatively, D is TRBD1 (5 bases). Germline CDR1 is LNHDA and CDR2 is SQIVND (reference sequence). This CDR3 comprises 14 residues. CDR3 loop: CAGSIDPRDDGYTF. The CDR3 nucleotides read TGTGCCGGTAGTATAGATCCCAGGGACGATGGCTACACCTTC.

Concerning this clonotype itself: Just one base apart from a much larger clone, this may be a read error. The chain links TRBV6-1 to TRBJ2-5; maybe TRBD2 (6 bases). Trimming removed 7 bases at V and 2 bases at J, with 17 bases between. Germline V gene data show CDR1 as MNHNS and CDR2 as SASEGT. The CDR3 is 15 amino acids. CDR3 in DNA: TGTGCCAGCACCCTGCAGGGCGCGGGACAAGAGACCCAGTACTTC. Translated: CASTLQGAGQETQYF.

This clonotype came up a few times. V and J are TRBV27 and TRBJ2-1; TRBD2 is a possible D gene (6 bases). CDR1 and CDR2 (germline): MNHEY, SMNVEV (reference sequence). V was trimmed by 5 bases and J by 8 bases, leaving 13 bases between them. The length of the CDR3 is 13 residues. CDR3 nucleotides: TGTGCCAGCAGTCCGTGGACTACTCATGAGCAGTTCTTC. It specifies CASSPWTTHEQFF.

This clonotype occurred many times. The rearrangement links TRBV5-1 to TRBJ2-1; no firm D call. The CDR3 is 15 amino acids. The V gene's germline CDR1 is SGHRS and CDR2 YFSETQ. The V gene lost 4 bases and the J gene lost 5 bases, with 16 bases spanning the gap. CDR3 bases: TGCGCCAGCAGCCCCACCATGACTCTGGACAATGAGCAGTTCTTC. Translated: CASSPTMTLDNEQFF. Complete variable domain (other parts from reference TRBV5-1 and TRBJ2-1): KAGVTQTPRYLIKTRGQQVTLSCSPISGHRSVSWYQQTPGQGLQFLFEYFSETQRNKGNFPGRFSGRQFSNSRSEMNVSTLELGDSALYLCASSPTMTLDNEQFFGPGTRLTVL.

The chain has TRBV5-1 and TRBJ1-1; no clear D gene. The ends were cut back, 3 bases at V and 1 base at J, with 13 bases in the middle. This CDR3 is 15 amino acids long. CDR1 and CDR2 from the germline V gene are SGHRS and YFSETQ. As DNA, the CDR3 is TGCGCCAGCAGCTCGAACCCGGACGGGAACACTGAAGCTTTCTTT. It is translated as CASSSNPDGNTEAFF.

The chain links TRBV6-2 or TRBV6-3 to TRBJ2-2, with TRBD1 matching over 10 bases. This CDR3 contains 14 residues. The V segment lost 6 bases and the J segment 4 bases; nucleotides outside the gene matches: 2. The V gene's germline CDR1 is MNHEY and CDR2 SVGEGT. CDR3 amino acids: CASRGQGSTGELFF. CDR3 in DNA: TGTGCCAGCAGGGGACAGGGGAGCACCGGGGAGCTGTTTTTT.

This clonotype was seen at least ten times. The chain recombines TRBV20-1 with TRBJ2-3; 7 nucleotides line up with TRBD2. The CDR3 sequence is 15 residues long. The trim removed 4 bases at V and 2 bases at J, leaving 9 bases unmatched. Germline V lookup: CDR1 DFQATT, CDR2 SNEGSKA (reference sequence). CDR3 sequence reads: CSATGPSGTTDTQYF. Here the CDR3 DNA reads TGCAGTGCTACCGGTCCCAGCGGGACCACAGATACGCAGTATTTT.

At least ten counts were recorded for this clonotype. This CDR3 reads CASSYSAGTGGKLINEKLFF. CDR3 DNA sequence: TGTGCCAGCAGTTACTCGGCCGGGACAGGGGGTAAACTGATTAATGAAAAACTGTTTTTT. The chain uses TRBV6-6 and TRBJ1-4, with 11 bases matching TRBD1. With V trimmed by 0 bases and J by 4 bases, 13 bases remained unmatched. CDR1 and CDR2 from the germline V gene are MNHNY and SVGAGI (reference sequence). The CDR3 has 20 amino acids.

This clonotype was found a few times. The chain is built from TRBV12-3 or TRBV12-4 and TRBJ2-7, with a possible D match to TRBD1 (5 bases). V was cut by 6 bases and J by 4 bases, with 10 bases left in between. The CDR3 covers 12 residues. CDR3 residues: CASRPGAYEQYF. The DNA for the CDR3 is TGTGCCAGCAGACCTGGGGCTTACGAGCAGTACTTC.

This clonotype was recorded at least ten times. The chain links TRBV4-2 to TRBJ1-1; D might be TRBD1 (5 bases). The V end lost 4 bases, the J end lost 2 bases, and 17 bases lay between the germline ends. This CDR3 is built from 16 residues. Looked up from germline, CDR1 is LGHNA and CDR2 is YNFKEQ. CDR3 bases: TGTGCCAGCAGCCTTGAGGGGACGTGGGGTAACACTGAAGCTTTCTTT. It encodes CASSLEGTWGNTEAFF.

This clonotype was recorded a few times. CDR3 region: CASSLPQGNEQFF. The CDR3, as DNA: TGTGCCAGCAGCTTACCCCAAGGCAATGAGCAGTTCTTC. The chain has TRBV7-9 and TRBJ2-1; D unclear. V shed 2 bases and J shed 6 bases, with 8 bases lying between them. Germline assignment: CDR1 SEHNR and CDR2 FQNEAQ (reference sequence). The CDR3 runs 13 residues.

The J gene is TRBJ1-1, the V gene TRBV7-9, with D uncertain. The germline gives CDR1 SEHNR, CDR2 FQNEAQ (reference sequence). The CDR3 covers 18 residues. The V end lost 4 bases, the J end lost 7 bases, and 28 bases lay between the germline ends. In nucleotides, the CDR3 is TGTGCCAGCAGCTCAGCGAGGGCGACTACCTTACATGGCAATGAAGCTTTCTTT. Its translation is CASSSARATTLHGNEAFF.

With respect to this clonotype: A far bigger clonotype differs at one base, so this is likely a read error. The chain links TRBV2 to TRBJ1-1, with 7 bases that match TRBD1. Germline V gene sequence: CDR1 SNHLY, CDR2 FYNNEI. CDR3 length: 20 residues. The CDR3 loop is CASSLDLRTTGPGRDTDAFF. CDR3 in DNA: TGTGCCAGCAGCTTAGACCTTAGGACGACAGGGCCGGGACGAGACACTGATGCTTTCTTT. Drawing the rest from reference TRBV2 and TRBJ1-1, the complete variable domain is EPEVTQTPSHQVTQMGQEVILRCVPISNHLYFYWYRQILGQKVEFLVSFYNNEISEKSEIFDDQFSVERPDGSNFTLKIRSTKLEDSAMYFCASSLDLRTTGPGRDTDAFFGQGTRLTVV.

This clonotype was observed at least ten times. The rearrangement uses TRBV20-1 and TRBJ2-1; either TRBD1 or TRBD2 may supply D (6 bases each). Trimming removed 1 base at V and 6 bases at J, with 19 bases between. From germline, CDR1 is DFQATT and CDR2 SNEGSKA (reference sequence). There are 16 residues in the CDR3. This CDR3 reads CSARVRATGAPNEQFF. DNA for the CDR3: TGCAGTGCTAGAGTGCGGGCGACGGGGGCTCCCAATGAGCAGTTCTTC.

Comments on this clonotype: A far larger clone differs by one base, so this is likely a read error. This sequence joins TRBV5-1 and TRBJ2-7; no clear D gene. CDR1 SGHRS and CDR2 YFSETQ come from the germline V gene. This CDR3 is 12 amino acids long. Deletions cut 2 bases from V and 7 bases from J, with 10 bases between. The CDR3 reads CASSLSDNEQYF. CDR3 in DNA: TGCGCCAGCAGCTTAAGCGACAATGAGCAGTACTTC.